One and the same sample provided the 20 T cell receptor beta chains below, sequenced in a study of T cells after yellow fever vaccination. TCRdb used MiXCR to reprocess the 5' RACE reads, holding one entry per CDR3 protein. The data hold hundreds of thousands of distinct CDR3 sequences, with around 17% observed a single time. This material consisted of PBMCs, taken about 5 days after the first yellow fever vaccination. Receptor source: a man in his late teens or twenties who received the YFV17D yellow fever vaccine.

In its sample, this clonotype was seen a few times. The gene calls are TRBV7-9 and TRBJ2-2; 11 bases are a match to TRBD2. The germline V gene encodes CDR1 SEHNR and CDR2 FQNEAQ (reference sequence). The CDR3 runs 17 residues. After removal of 4 bases from V and 6 bases from J, the junction contained 10 bases not matched to a gene. The CDR3 reads CASSSDLAGGPPGELFF. The DNA for the CDR3 is TGTGCCAGCAGCTCCGACTTAGCGGGGGGGCCACCCGGGGAGCTGTTTTTT.

This rearrangement joins TRBV6-5 to TRBJ2-1; D ambiguous. Germline V gives CDR1 MNHEY, CDR2 SVGAGI. V dropped 2 bases and J dropped 7 bases, with 9 bases sitting between them. This CDR3 comprises 13 residues. The CDR3 region is CASSYGLVNEQFF. CDR3 DNA: TGTGCCAGCAGTTACGGGCTAGTAAATGAGCAGTTCTTC.

This clonotype was seen more than once but under ten times. The chain joins TRBV10-3 to TRBJ2-7; TRBD2 matches at 10 bases. Germline values: CDR1 ENHRY, CDR2 SYGVKD. V was pared by 4 bases and J by 2 bases, with 2 bases of the junction left unmatched. The CDR3 totals 14 residues. This CDR3 is CAISASGGAYEQYF. CDR3 nucleotides: TGTGCCATCAGTGCGAGCGGGGGGGCCTACGAGCAGTACTTC.

The chain combines TRBV10-2 with TRBJ2-1; 7 positions match TRBD1. The germline gives CDR1 WSHSY, CDR2 SAAADI. The CDR3 is 15 amino acids. V lost 1 base and J lost 12; bases outside the gene matches: 12. The CDR3 DNA is TGCGCCAGCAGTGAGTTACAGGGGACAATCGGAGGGCAGTTCTTC. Encoded protein: CASSELQGTIGGQFF.

In its sample, this clonotype was seen many times. The V and J genes are TRBV7-2 and TRBJ2-1; D call uncertain. Germline V gene sequence: CDR1 SGHTA, CDR2 FQGNSA. Trimming stripped 5 bases from V and 10 bases from J, with 12 bases between. This CDR3 comprises 12 residues. CDR3 nucleotide sequence: TGTGCCAGCAGCCCCCGGGTTACCGAGCAGTTCTTC. This sequence encodes CASSPRVTEQFF.

The chain recombines TRBV3-1 with TRBJ1-5; no clear D. The CDR3 loop spans 15 amino acids. CDR1 and CDR2 from the germline V gene are LGHDT and YNNKEL (reference sequence). V was clipped by 0 bases and J by 7 bases, with 13 bases between them. CDR3 in amino acids: CASSQDPEGGQPQHF. The CDR3 DNA follows: TGTGCCAGCAGCCAAGATCCAGAGGGAGGCCAGCCCCAGCATTTT. Drawing the rest from reference TRBV3-1 and TRBJ1-5, the complete variable domain is DTAVSQTPKYLVTQMGNDKSIKCEQNLGHDTMYWYKQDSKKFLKIMFSYNNKELIINETVPNRFSPKSPDKAHLNLHINSLELGDSAVYFCASSQDPEGGQPQHFGDGTRLSIL.

This clonotype was recorded a few times. CDR3 loop: CASWTGQMNTEAFF. CDR3 DNA: TGTGCCAGCTGGACGGGACAGATGAACACTGAAGCTTTCTTT. V usage is TRBV6-5 and J usage is TRBJ1-1, with 7 bases matching TRBD1. This CDR3 region has 14 residues. The germline V gene encodes CDR1 MNHEY and CDR2 SVGAGI. Trimming removed 8 bases from V and 0 bases from J; junction bases left unmatched: 6.

This clonotype turned up a few times. V is TRBV24-1 and J is TRBJ2-3; possibly TRBD1 for D (6 bases). Germline V gene data show CDR1 as KGHDR and CDR2 as SFDVKD. The CDR3 length is 18 residues. Trimming removed 3 bases from V and 1 base from J, with 19 bases in between. The chain's CDR3 is CATSDPHGPGVGTDTQYF. CDR3 sequence (DNA): TGTGCCACCAGTGATCCCCATGGCCCAGGGGTCGGCACAGATACGCAGTATTTT.

The table lists this clonotype with a few counts. The chain links TRBV7-8 to TRBJ1-3; 9 bases fit TRBD1. V lost 6 bases, J lost 2 bases, and 5 bases stayed unmatched. Germline V gene lookup returns CDR1 SGHVS and CDR2 FQNEAQ. This CDR3 is 15 amino acids long. The CDR3 spells CASSWGQGAGNTIYF. CDR3 nucleotides: TGTGCCAGCAGTTGGGGACAGGGCGCTGGAAACACCATATATTTT.

This clonotype turned up a few times. The rearrangement uses TRBV4-3 and TRBJ1-1; 7 bases fit TRBD1. With 2 bases clipped from V and 0 bases from J, the junction kept 3 bases outside the gene matches. The CDR3 spans 15 residues. Germline-derived CDR1 and CDR2 are LGHNA and YSLEER. This CDR3 is CASSQMDRMNTEAFF. The CDR3 coding sequence is TGCGCCAGCAGCCAAATGGACAGGATGAACACTGAAGCTTTCTTT.

This clonotype has more than one count but fewer than ten. This chain links TRBV4-3 with TRBJ2-1, with 7 bases that match TRBD2. CDR3 length equals 15 residues. Looked up from germline, CDR1 is LGHNA and CDR2 is YSLEER. V trimming: 0 bases; J trimming: 1 base; junction bases outside the gene matches: 0. The CDR3 here is CASSQDGGSYNEQFF. DNA of the CDR3: TGCGCCAGCAGCCAAGACGGGGGGTCCTACAATGAGCAGTTCTTC.

This clonotype has ten or more counts. J is TRBJ2-1 and V is TRBV6-2 or TRBV6-3; D might be TRBD1 (5 bases). From germline, CDR1 is MNHEY and CDR2 SVGEGT. V lost 6 bases, J lost 5 bases, and 14 bases lay in between. The CDR3 has 14 residues. Written as DNA, the CDR3 is TGTGCCAGCAGCCCTTCCGGACACAACAATGAGCAGTTCTTC. Translation gives CASSPSGHNNEQFF.

This clonotype was observed a few times. The gene calls are TRBV20-1 and TRBJ1-5, with D maybe TRBD1 (5 bases). Germline assignment: CDR1 DFQATT and CDR2 SNEGSKA (reference sequence). V lost 1 base to trimming and J lost 3 bases, with 13 bases between them. The CDR3 has 15 residues. The CDR3: CSARVASGNNQPQHF. DNA for the CDR3: TGCAGTGCTAGAGTGGCGTCAGGGAACAATCAGCCCCAGCATTTT.

The chain joins TRBV15 to TRBJ1-1; 9 bases are shared with TRBD1. There are 16 residues in the CDR3. Germline loops: CDR1 LNHNV, CDR2 YYDKDF (reference sequence). The trim removed 1 base at V and 1 base at J, leaving 4 bases unmatched. CDR3 nucleotides: TGTGCCACCAGCAGAGGCGACAGGGGGTGGAACACTGAAGCTTTCTTT. This codes for CATSRGDRGWNTEAFF.

In this sample, this clonotype turned up a few times. The genes are TRBV9 and TRBJ2-7; 8 bases match TRBD2. Germline V gives CDR1 SGDLS, CDR2 YYNGEE. The ends lost 0 bases at V and 5 bases at J; junction bases unmatched: 7. The CDR3 totals 15 residues. The CDR3 sequence is CASSVAPAGEDEQYF. The CDR3 bases are TGTGCCAGCAGCGTAGCTCCAGCGGGGGAGGACGAGCAGTACTTC.

The rearrangement joins TRBV7-2 to TRBJ2-1, with 9 bases matching TRBD2. CDR1 is SGHTA, CDR2 FQGNSA, per germline. This CDR3 is built from 15 residues. Trimming cost V 5 bases and J 1 base; bases outside gene matches: 3. DNA of the CDR3: TGTGCCAGCAGCCAGGGACTAGCTTCCTACAATGAGCAGTTCTTC. Amino acids: CASSQGLASYNEQFF.

This clonotype was detected ten times or more. The chain recombines TRBV29-1 with TRBJ2-5, with a tentative D call TRBD1 (6 bases). Germline CDR1 is SQVTM and CDR2 is ANQGSEA. The CDR3 is 13 amino acids. Trimming shortened V by 6 bases and J by 7 bases, and 18 bases separated the two germline ends. In DNA, the CDR3 is TGCAGCGTCCGTCAACAGGGTCTGGTGACCCAGTACTTC. Its protein product is CSVRQQGLVTQYF.

The chain links TRBV29-1 to TRBJ2-2; either TRBD1 or TRBD2 may fit D (5 bases each). Germline CDR1 SQVTM, CDR2 ANQGSEA. The CDR3 length is 14 residues. Between the trimmed V and J ends, which lost 2 bases and 3 bases, there was a span of 10 bases. The CDR3 DNA sequence: TGCAGCGTTGAATCCAGGGAGTACACCGGGGAGCTGTTTTTT. It is translated as CSVESREYTGELFF.

On this clonotype: A much more abundant neighbour one base away suggests this may be a read error. The chain joins TRBV3-1 to TRBJ1-1; 10 bases are shared with TRBD1. The CDR3 covers 15 residues. Germline CDR1 is LGHDT and CDR2 is YNNKEL (reference sequence). The CDR3 nucleotides are TGTGCCACCAGCCAACCGGGACAGGGGAGCCTCGGGGCTTTCTTT. This gives the protein CATSQPGQGSLGAFF.

The chain recombines TRBV18 with TRBJ2-5; D remains ambiguous. The germline gives CDR1 KGHSH, CDR2 LQKENI. V lost 0 bases and J 5 bases, leaving 13 bases between the germline ends. The CDR3 loop spans 15 amino acids. The CDR3 bases are TGTGCCAGCTCACCACCTGGTAGCCCGAGGGAGACCCAGTACTTC. Protein product: CASSPPGSPRETQYF.